This T cell receptor (beta chain) appears in the sequencing data of a study of blood T cell repertoires in COVID-19. Across the whole study: PBMCs, B-cell-depleted T cells, or T cells provided the cDNA or gDNA that made up the material.

Individuals aged roughly 18 to 100 years were recruited from approximately 22 US areas. Germline values: CDR1 SNHLY, CDR2 FYNNEI. Trimming took off 7 bases at V and 1 base at J, with 16 bases between the two ends. The CDR3 is 15 residues long. Original methodology: Reference gene primer amplification yielded estimated nucleated cell counts. Measured with immunoSEQ multiplex PCR; TCRdb has only the in-frame clones, and not every one. V and J calls and clone size are given by that table; D and trimming were obtained from the DNA. Of about 370,000 clones listed, roughly nine tenths are singletons. The chain links TRBV2 to TRBJ1-1, with D hard to call. The specimen sequenced was PBMCs or T cells enriched from blood (not recorded which). The source of this sequence is a woman aged 25 to 39 who had recovered from COVID-19. The CDR3 DNA follows: TGTGCCAGCAACGGCCCCGACGGAGGGAACACTGAAGCTTTCTTT. It specifies CASNGPDGGNTEAFF.